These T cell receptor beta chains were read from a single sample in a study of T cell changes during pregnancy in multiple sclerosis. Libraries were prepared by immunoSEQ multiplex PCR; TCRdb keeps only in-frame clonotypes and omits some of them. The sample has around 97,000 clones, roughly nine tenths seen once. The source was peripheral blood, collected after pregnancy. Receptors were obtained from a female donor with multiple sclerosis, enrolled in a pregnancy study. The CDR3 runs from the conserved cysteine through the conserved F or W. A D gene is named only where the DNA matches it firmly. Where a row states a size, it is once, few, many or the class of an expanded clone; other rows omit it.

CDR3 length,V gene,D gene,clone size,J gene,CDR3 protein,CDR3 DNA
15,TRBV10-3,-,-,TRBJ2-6,CAISDGGYGANVLTF,TGTGCCATCAGTGATGGAGGGTATGGGGCCAACGTCCTGACTTTC
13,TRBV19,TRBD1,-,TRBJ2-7,CASKGQGWGEQYF,TGTGCCAGTAAGGGACAGGGGTGGGGAGAGCAGTACTTC
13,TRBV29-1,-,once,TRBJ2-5,CSVVERYQETQYF,TGCAGCGTTGTAGAGCGGTATCAAGAGACCCAGTACTTC
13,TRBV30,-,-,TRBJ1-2,CAWSVARYYGYTF,TGTGCCTGGAGTGTGGCCAGGTACTATGGCTACACCTTC
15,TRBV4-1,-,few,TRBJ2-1,CASSPQPGDRVGQFF,TGCGCCAGCAGCCCCCAGCCGGGAGACAGGGTTGGGCAGTTCTTC
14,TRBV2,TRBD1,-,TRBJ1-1,CASLPGQRATEAFF,TGTGCCAGCTTACCGGGACAGAGGGCAACTGAAGCTTTCTTT
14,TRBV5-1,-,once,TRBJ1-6,CASSFGQLGSPLHF,TGCGCCAGCAGCTTCGGACAGCTAGGGTCACCCCTCCACTTT
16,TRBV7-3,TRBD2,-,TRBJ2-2,CASTAVGGMNTGELFF,TGTGCCAGCACTGCAGTGGGGGGGATGAACACCGGGGAGCTGTTTTTT
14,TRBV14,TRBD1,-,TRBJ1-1,CASRRTGMNTEAFF,TGTGCCAGCAGGCGGACAGGCATGAACACTGAAGCTTTCTTT
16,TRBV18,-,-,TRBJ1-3,CASSPRQGNSGNTIYF,TGTGCCAGCTCACCGCGGCAGGGGAACTCTGGAAACACCATATATTTT
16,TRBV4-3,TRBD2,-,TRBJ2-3,CASSQDTSGGARTQYF,TGCGCCAGCAGCCAAGATACTAGCGGGGGGGCCCGTACGCAGTATTTT
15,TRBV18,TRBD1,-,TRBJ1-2,CASSPQIRDSGGYTF,TGTGCCAGCTCACCACAGATCCGGGACAGCGGCGGCTACACCTTC
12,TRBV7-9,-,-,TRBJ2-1,CASSFESNEQFF,TGTGCCAGCAGCTTCGAGTCGAATGAGCAGTTCTTC
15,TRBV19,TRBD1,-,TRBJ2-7,CASSPRQGSSYEQYF,TGTGCCAGTAGTCCACGACAGGGGAGCTCCTACGAGCAGTACTTC